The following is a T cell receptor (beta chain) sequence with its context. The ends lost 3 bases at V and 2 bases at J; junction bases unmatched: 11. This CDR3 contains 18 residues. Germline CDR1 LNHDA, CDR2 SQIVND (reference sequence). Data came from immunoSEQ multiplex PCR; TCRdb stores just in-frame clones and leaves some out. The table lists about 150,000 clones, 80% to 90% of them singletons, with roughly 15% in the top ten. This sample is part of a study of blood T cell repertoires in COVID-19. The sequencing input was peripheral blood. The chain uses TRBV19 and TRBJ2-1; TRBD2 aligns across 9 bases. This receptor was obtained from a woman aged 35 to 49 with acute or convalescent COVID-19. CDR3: CASSISAGGVPTYNEQFF. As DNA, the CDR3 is TGTGCCAGTAGTATCTCGGCGGGAGGGGTGCCCACCTACAATGAGCAGTTCTTC.